Listed here are 32 T cell receptor beta chains from one sample, sequenced in a study of T cells in Graves' hyperthyroidism and ophthalmopathy (dated by TCRdb to the late 2010s). The protocol used for the library was multiplex PCR. The run used an Illumina HiSeq 2000. Amplification of TCR beta CDR3 regions was carried out from RNA transcripts. The first round of RT-PCR for the TCR CDR3 was performed with the HTBI primer set and the Qiagen OneStep RT-PCR kit. TCRdb reanalyzed the raw reads on its own, using fastp at Q25 for trimming and MiXCR for clone calling, and kept in-frame beta chains. For every CDR3 protein sequence, its rows merge into one entry that carries the most common genes and DNA. This sample holds about 760,000 distinct CDR3 sequences; 30% to 40% were observed only once. Around 31% of the sample comes from the top ten. The sample taken for sequencing was blood. The receptors here all came from a woman between 35 and 50 years old with Graves' hyperthyroidism.

This clonotype was counted many times. This chain connects TRBV2 to TRBJ2-5; possible D gene TRBD2, 5 bases. Trimming left V 7 bases short and J 0 bases short, with 12 bases between. Germline V lookup: CDR1 SNHLY, CDR2 FYNNEI. The CDR3 extends over 14 amino acids. The CDR3 here is CASKEAEYQETQYF. CDR3 bases: TGTGCCAGCAAGGAAGCGGAGTACCAAGAGACCCAGTACTTC.

This clonotype was counted ten times or more. The chain uses TRBV9 and TRBJ1-1; a possible D gene is TRBD1 (6 bases). Germline V lookup: CDR1 SGDLS, CDR2 YYNGEE. CDR3 size: 14 residues. Trimming took off 1 base at V and 3 bases at J, with 10 bases between the two ends. The CDR3 loop is CASSVSGGHTEAFF. Here the CDR3 DNA reads TGTGCCAGCAGCGTAAGTGGGGGCCACACTGAAGCTTTCTTT. Full variable domain (rest looked up from reference TRBV9 and TRBJ1-1): DSGVTQTPKHLITATGQRVTLRCSPRSGDLSVYWYQQSLDQGLQFLIQYYNGEERAKGNILERFSAQQFPDLHSELNLSSLELGDSALYFCASSVSGGHTEAFFGQGTRLTVV.

V usage is TRBV12-3 or TRBV12-4 and J usage is TRBJ1-1; no definite D call. Trimming took off 6 bases at V and 0 bases at J, with 14 bases between the two ends. The CDR3 extends over 15 amino acids. The CDR3 DNA reads as TGTGCCAGCAGCCCCTCTATATTCATGAACACTGAAGCTTTCTTT. This sequence encodes CASSPSIFMNTEAFF.

In regard to this clonotype: A read error may be the cause here, since a much bigger clone is one base away. The genes are TRBV7-2 and TRBJ2-7, with 7 bases aligning to TRBD2. The CDR3 is 18 amino acids. Germline CDR1 reads SGHTA; CDR2 reads FQGNSA. The CDR3 bases are TGTGCCGGCAGCCCCCTTCATGGTGGGAGGGAGGTGACCTACGAGCAGTACTTC. Translation: CAGSPLHGGREVTYEQYF.

This clonotype has just a few counts. The CDR3 DNA reads as TGTGCCAGCAGAGAGGACAGGGGGGACACTGAAGCTTTCTTT. This sequence encodes CASREDRGDTEAFF. The chain uses TRBV12-3 or TRBV12-4 and TRBJ1-1; 10 nucleotides align to TRBD1. Losses at the gene ends were 6 bases for V and 3 bases for J; bases not matched to a gene: 4. The CDR3 consists of 14 residues.

The chain combines TRBV9 with TRBJ2-5, with D perhaps being TRBD1 or TRBD2 (6 bases each). V was shortened by 4 bases and J by 4 bases, with 17 bases between the two germline ends. Germline CDR1 and CDR2: SGDLS and YYNGEE. The CDR3 loop spans 15 amino acids. The CDR3 nucleotides are TGTGCCAGCAGCCCCACGAAGGGGGGCAGAGAGACCCAGTACTTC. This sequence encodes CASSPTKGGRETQYF. The whole variable domain, remainder taken from reference TRBV9 and TRBJ2-5, is DSGVTQTPKHLITATGQRVTLRCSPRSGDLSVYWYQQSLDQGLQFLIQYYNGEERAKGNILERFSAQQFPDLHSELNLSSLELGDSALYFCASSPTKGGRETQYFGPGTRLLVL.

The V gene is TRBV7-2, the J gene TRBJ1-2; TRBD1 agrees at 8 bases. The CDR3 runs to 16 residues. CDR1 and CDR2 from the germline V gene are SGHTA and FQGNSA. The V and J ends lost 6 bases and 2 bases, in that order; junction bases with no gene match: 11. The CDR3 DNA follows: TGTGCCAGCAGTTTATTGACCCGGACAGGGAACTATGGCTACACCTTC. As protein: CASSLLTRTGNYGYTF.

The rearrangement uses TRBV5-1 and TRBJ1-3; D is uncertain. V lost 4 bases, J lost 2 bases, and 13 bases lay in between. Germline V gives CDR1 SGHRS, CDR2 YFSETQ. The CDR3 spans 15 residues. The CDR3 is CASSLTNHPGNTIYF. CDR3 sequence (DNA): TGCGCCAGCAGCCTTACAAACCATCCTGGAAACACCATATATTTT. Together with reference TRBV5-1 and TRBJ1-3, the CDR3 gives the full variable domain: KAGVTQTPRYLIKTRGQQVTLSCSPISGHRSVSWYQQTPGQGLQFLFEYFSETQRNKGNFPGRFSGRQFSNSRSEMNVSTLELGDSALYLCASSLTNHPGNTIYFGEGSWLTVV.

The J gene is TRBJ1-2, the V gene TRBV6-4, with TRBD1 matching 9 bases. The CDR3 is made up of 15 amino acids. The V and J ends lost 4 bases and 8 bases, in that order; junction bases with no gene match: 11. Germline V gene lookup returns CDR1 MRHNA and CDR2 SNTAGT. This CDR3 reads CASSARGRTGDGYTF. CDR3 coding DNA: TGTGCCAGCAGTGCTAGAGGGCGGACAGGGGACGGCTACACCTTC.

The table lists this clonotype with a few counts. V is TRBV12-3 or TRBV12-4 and J is TRBJ2-2; D is undetermined. The CDR3 totals 12 residues. V dropped 7 bases and J dropped 7 bases, with 10 bases sitting between them. This CDR3 reads CASIGPLGELFF. CDR3 sequence (DNA): TGTGCCAGCATAGGTCCACTCGGGGAGCTGTTTTTT.

This clonotype has just a few counts. The chain has TRBV7-9 and TRBJ2-7, with a tentative D call TRBD2 (5 bases). The V gene lost 5 bases and the J gene lost 5 bases, with 19 bases spanning the gap. The CDR3 has 15 residues. The germline V gene encodes CDR1 SEHNR and CDR2 FQNEAQ (reference sequence). CDR3 sequence (DNA): TGTGCCAGCAGCGCCCGAGGTCGAACGGGGAACGAGCAGTACTTC. It codes for CASSARGRTGNEQYF.

The V gene is TRBV6-5, the J gene TRBJ2-7, with D maybe TRBD2 (5 bases). Trimming stripped 4 bases from V and 9 bases from J, with 16 bases between. Germline V gene lookup returns CDR1 MNHEY and CDR2 SVGAGI. CDR3 length equals 13 residues. CDR3: CASSSPPVRGQYF. CDR3 nucleotides: TGTGCCAGCAGTTCCCCCCCCGTCCGGGGGCAGTACTTC.

This clonotype was observed a handful of times. The V gene is TRBV7-2, the J gene TRBJ2-7; possibly TRBD1 for D (5 bases). Trimming removed 3 bases from V and 9 bases from J, with 21 bases in between. The germline CDR1 and CDR2 sequences are SGHTA and FQGNSA. The CDR3 length is 15 residues. The DNA for the CDR3 is TGTGCCAGCAGCTTTTATCCCGTTTTAGGGGTGGGGCAGTACTTC. Protein: CASSFYPVLGVGQYF.

This clonotype was recorded a few times. V and J are TRBV7-2 and TRBJ2-5; 7 bases match TRBD1. Looked up from germline, CDR1 is SGHTA and CDR2 is FQGNSA. This CDR3 region has 14 residues. Unmatched junction bases numbered 8, after V lost 5 bases and J lost 5 bases. Here the CDR3 reads CASSQIQGSETQYF. The DNA for the CDR3 is TGTGCCAGCAGCCAAATACAGGGGTCGGAGACCCAGTACTTC. The full variable domain, rest sourced from reference TRBV7-2 and TRBJ2-5, is GAGVSQSPSNKVTEKGKDVELRCDPISGHTALYWYRQSLGQGLEFLIYFQGNSAPDKSGLPSDRFSAERTGGSVSTLTIQRTQQEDSAVYLCASSQIQGSETQYFGPGTRLLVL.

This clonotype showed up just a few times. The chain is built from TRBV5-1 and TRBJ1-2, with a tentative D call TRBD1 (5 bases). This CDR3 contains 14 residues. Between the trimmed V and J ends, which lost 2 bases and 8 bases, there was a span of 16 bases. Germline lookup yields CDR1 SGHRS and CDR2 YFSETQ. CDR3 amino acids: CASSLGAASGGYTF. DNA of the CDR3: TGCGCCAGCAGCTTAGGGGCAGCGTCTGGAGGCTACACCTTC. Together with reference TRBV5-1 and TRBJ1-2, the CDR3 gives the full variable domain: KAGVTQTPRYLIKTRGQQVTLSCSPISGHRSVSWYQQTPGQGLQFLFEYFSETQRNKGNFPGRFSGRQFSNSRSEMNVSTLELGDSALYLCASSLGAASGGYTFGSGTRLTVV.

In this sample, this clonotype turned up many times. The chain combines TRBV7-2 with TRBJ2-5; TRBD2 matches at 8 bases. The germline V gene encodes CDR1 SGHTA and CDR2 FQGNSA. The CDR3 covers 15 residues. Unmatched junction bases numbered 5, after V lost 0 bases and J lost 5 bases. The DNA of the CDR3 is TGTGCCAGCAGCTTAGCGGGACTAGGGAGGGAGACCCAGTACTTC. Protein product: CASSLAGLGRETQYF.

This clonotype was seen repeatedly, ten times or more. The junction departs from the called germline gene at one end, perhaps through a read error. This chain uses TRBV7-2 with TRBJ1-5; D unclear. The CDR3 is made up of 13 amino acids. Germline lookup yields CDR1 SGHTA and CDR2 FQGNSA. The CDR3 DNA reads as TGTGCCGGCAGCGAAAGCAGTGGCCAGCCCCAGCATTTT. Amino acids: CAGSESSGQPQHF.

This clonotype has ten or more counts. V usage is TRBV5-5 and J usage is TRBJ1-2, with no clear D. Germline CDR1 and CDR2: SGHKS and YYEKEE (reference sequence). This CDR3 comprises 11 residues. Trimming took 4 bases from V and 8 from J, leaving 9 bases between them. The CDR3 reads CASSLIGGYTF. In DNA, the CDR3 is TGTGCCAGCAGCCTAATCGGGGGCTACACCTTC.

This clonotype was picked up many times. The rearrangement joins TRBV25-1 to TRBJ1-6; D gene unclear. The length of the CDR3 is 13 residues. The ends were cut back, 0 bases at V and 13 bases at J, with 10 bases in the middle. Looked up from germline, CDR1 is MGHDK and CDR2 is SYGVNS. CDR3 in DNA: TGTGCCAGCAGTGAATATGGGCTCTCCCCCCTCCACTTT. This encodes CASSEYGLSPLHF.

This clonotype has a count of ten or more. The chain couples TRBV7-6 to TRBJ2-7; D unresolved. Germline V CDR1 and CDR2: SGHVS, FNYEAQ. Deletions cut 1 base from V and 5 bases from J, with 9 bases between. The CDR3 consists of 13 residues. The DNA for the CDR3 is TGTGCCAGCAGCTTAGGACTGCACGACGAGCAGTACTTC. Translation: CASSLGLHDEQYF.

With respect to this clonotype: Because the CDR3 is missing its conserved closing phenylalanine or tryptophan, this is likely a read error. No DNA is shown, since the ends of the CDR3 on it are uncertain; the CDR3 is the one TCRdb lists. The V call is TRBV7-7, the J call TRBJ2-5; whether TRBD1, the table's D call, matches the DNA was not checked. The length of the CDR3 is 11 amino acids, counting both ends. CDR1 is SSHAT, CDR2 FNYEAQ, per germline (reference sequence). The CDR3 region is CASSLGGTGTA.

The chain recombines TRBV7-2 with TRBJ1-1, with 12 bases lining up with TRBD1. The CDR3 covers 15 residues. CDR1 and CDR2 from the germline V gene are SGHTA and FQGNSA. Trimming removed 6 bases from V and 8 bases from J; junction bases left unmatched: 10. CDR3 sequence (DNA): TGTGCCAGCAGACAGAGCCGGGACAGGGGGCGGGAAGCTTTCTTT. Translation gives CASRQSRDRGREAFF.

The CDR3 loop reads CASSSRDRAMGTEAFF. CDR3 sequence (DNA): TGTGCCAGCAGCTCCCGGGACAGGGCGATGGGCACTGAAGCTTTCTTT. The chain is built from TRBV10-3 and TRBJ1-1; 9 positions match TRBD1. CDR1 is ENHRY and CDR2 is SYGVKD in the germline V gene. V lost 10 bases to trimming and J lost 4 bases; unmatched junction nucleotides: 16. There are 16 residues in the CDR3.

As regards this clonotype: One end of the junction fails to match germline, which may point to a read error. The gene calls are TRBV10-3 and TRBJ1-2, with D perhaps matching TRBD1 (5 bases). CDR1 is ENHRY and CDR2 is SYGVKD in the germline V gene. The CDR3 sequence is 14 residues long. CDR3: CASSDRQPSYGYTF. The CDR3 nucleotides read TGTGCCAGCAGTGACCGACAGCCTAGCTATGGCTACACCTTC.

Ten or more counts support this clonotype. The CDR3 coding sequence is TGCAGTGCTGGGGACAGGGTTGGCACCTTC. Translation: CSAGDRVGTF. V gene TRBV20-1 combines with J gene TRBJ1-2; 9 bases line up with TRBD1. This CDR3 is 10 amino acids long. Germline trimming cut 5 bases from V and 13 bases from J; bases unmatched to any gene: 5. Germline V gene sequence: CDR1 DFQATT, CDR2 SNEGSKA (reference sequence).

As concerns this clonotype: A much larger clone lies a single base off, so this may be a read error. The chain employs TRBV9 and TRBJ2-7; perhaps TRBD2 as D (5 bases). This CDR3 has 15 amino acids. Germline lookup yields CDR1 SGDLS and CDR2 YYNGEE. The DNA of the CDR3 is TGTACCAGCAGCGTAGATGGAGGACCATCCTACGAGCAGTACTTC. Amino acid sequence: CTSSVDGGPSYEQYF.

This clonotype was seen more than once but under ten times. The V gene is TRBV7-2, the J gene TRBJ2-7; possibly TRBD1 or TRBD2 for D (5 bases each). The CDR3 contains 15 residues. Trimming left V 5 bases short and J 6 bases short, with 20 bases between. CDR1 and CDR2 from the germline V gene are SGHTA and FQGNSA. The CDR3 DNA is TGTGCCAGCAGCCCTTACACCGGGACCTCGAGCGAGCAGTACTTC. It codes for CASSPYTGTSSEQYF. Full variable domain (rest looked up from reference TRBV7-2 and TRBJ2-7): GAGVSQSPSNKVTEKGKDVELRCDPISGHTALYWYRQSLGQGLEFLIYFQGNSAPDKSGLPSDRFSAERTGGSVSTLTIQRTQQEDSAVYLCASSPYTGTSSEQYFGPGTRLTVT.

This clonotype was detected only a few times. This chain uses TRBV10-2 with TRBJ2-2, with D possibly TRBD2 on 7 matching bases. In germline, CDR1 is WSHSY, CDR2 SAAADI. The CDR3 length is 14 residues. Between the trimmed V and J ends, which lost 8 bases and 2 bases, there was a span of 12 bases. CDR3 region: CASLGGANTGELFF. In DNA form, the CDR3 reads TGCGCCAGCTTAGGGGGGGCCAACACCGGGGAGCTGTTTTTT.

In this sample, this clonotype turned up a few times. The chain joins TRBV11-2 to TRBJ1-2; D not resolved. Germline-derived CDR1 and CDR2 are SGHAT and FQNNGV. The CDR3 extends over 14 amino acids. The germline V and J ends were trimmed by 5 bases and 4 bases, with 14 bases remaining between them. The CDR3 reads CASSPTSASYGYTF. In DNA form, the CDR3 reads TGTGCCAGCAGCCCAACTTCGGCTTCCTATGGCTACACCTTC.

The gene calls are TRBV4-3 and TRBJ2-5; TRBD1 might be the D (5 bases). The CDR3 totals 14 residues. V gave up 0 bases and J gave up 5 bases, with 10 bases separating them. Germline V gene lookup returns CDR1 LGHNA and CDR2 YSLEER. CDR3 bases: TGCGCCAGCAGCCAAGAAAAAGGGGTGGAGACCCAGTACTTC. This gives the protein CASSQEKGVETQYF.

This clonotype appeared a few times. V and J are TRBV10-3 and TRBJ2-1; 9 nucleotides match TRBD1. V lost 6 bases and J lost 3; bases outside the gene matches: 9. Germline values: CDR1 ENHRY, CDR2 SYGVKD. The CDR3 consists of 16 residues. In DNA form, the CDR3 reads TGTGCCATCAGGACCGGACAGGGGAGGAGCTACAATGAGCAGTTCTTC. Its translation: CAIRTGQGRSYNEQFF.

As for this clonotype: A much larger clone sits a single nucleotide away, making a read error possible. The CDR3 spells CASSPTGAEELFF. The CDR3 nucleotides read TGTGCCAGCAGCCCGACAGGGGCCGAGGAGCTGTTTTTT. The chain is built from TRBV7-3 and TRBJ2-2, with 8 nucleotides matching TRBD1. CDR3 length: 13 amino acids. Unmatched junction bases numbered 6, after V lost 5 bases and J lost 10 bases. Germline V gene lookup returns CDR1 SGHTA and CDR2 FQGTGA.